These 23 T cell receptor beta chains share one sample of origin, sequenced in a study of blood T cell repertoires in COVID-19. This table comes from immunoSEQ multiplex PCR, and its TCRdb copy is limited to in-frame clones, with some not included. Here the sample spans about 220,000 clones, approximately 80% being singletons. The sample consisted of peripheral blood. The receptors come from a human donor in a cohort sampled during active COVID-19.

Worth noting for this clone: At one of its ends the junction is not consistent with the germline gene, which may arise from a read error. The rearrangement uses TRBV28 and TRBJ2-7; no clear D gene. Germline-derived CDR1 and CDR2 are MDHEN and SYDVKM. The CDR3 is 10 amino acids. CDR3 residues: CASSGFATLF. Here the CDR3 DNA reads TGTGCCAGCAGCGGGTTCGCTACCCTATTC.

The chain couples TRBV6-6 to TRBJ2-5; no firm D call. Germline V gene data show CDR1 as MNHNY and CDR2 as SVGAGI (reference sequence). This CDR3 is built from 12 residues. The germline V and J ends were trimmed by 5 bases and 4 bases, with 8 bases remaining between them. CDR3 sequence: CASSTQRETQYF. For the CDR3, the DNA is TGTGCCAGCAGTACACAAAGAGAGACCCAGTACTTC.

The chain has TRBV6-6 and TRBJ2-1, with 10 bases aligning to TRBD1. Trimming cost V 4 bases and J 7 bases; bases outside gene matches: 7. CDR3 size: 15 residues. Looked up from germline, CDR1 is MNHNY and CDR2 is SVGAGI (reference sequence). CDR3 DNA: TGTGCCAGCAGTTTAACCGGGACAGGGGATAATGAGCAGTTCTTC. This codes for CASSLTGTGDNEQFF.

This chain joins TRBV20-1 and TRBJ2-7; 8 nucleotides agree with TRBD1. CDR1 and CDR2 (germline): DFQATT, SNEGSKA (reference sequence). The CDR3 consists of 13 residues. V gave up 3 bases and J gave up 5 bases; unmatched junction bases: 6. CDR3 sequence reads: CSASVPGGHEQYF. The CDR3, as DNA: TGCAGTGCTAGTGTGCCAGGGGGCCACGAGCAGTACTTC.

This sequence joins TRBV5-6 and TRBJ2-3; 8 nucleotides line up with TRBD1. V lost 5 bases and J lost 0; bases outside the gene matches: 5. CDR3 length: 15 residues. CDR1 SGHDT and CDR2 YYEEEE come from the germline V gene. The CDR3 is CASSPGTGSTDTQYF. In nucleotides, the CDR3 is TGTGCCAGCAGTCCCGGGACAGGTAGCACAGATACGCAGTATTTT.

This clone was seen a single time. This sequence joins TRBV11-3 and TRBJ2-1; TRBD1 might be the D (6 bases). The V gene's germline CDR1 is SGHNT and CDR2 YENEEA. V lost 5 bases, J lost 6 bases, and 20 bases lay in between. The CDR3 sequence is 16 residues long. Here the CDR3 reads CASSPTGRGYSNEQFF. CDR3 DNA sequence: TGTGCCAGCAGCCCTACTGGCAGGGGTTACTCCAATGAGCAGTTCTTC.

The CDR3 reads CASSKSPQTAYGYTF. CDR3 sequence (DNA): TGTGCCAGTAGTAAAAGCCCCCAGACAGCCTATGGCTACACCTTC. The V and J genes are TRBV19 and TRBJ1-2; the D gene is possibly TRBD1 (5 bases). V shed 4 bases and J shed 4 bases, with 16 bases lying between them. The CDR3 covers 15 residues. Germline CDR1 is LNHDA and CDR2 is SQIVND (reference sequence).

The rearrangement links TRBV27 to TRBJ2-1; D gene ambiguous. The CDR3 runs 13 residues. Trimming stripped 1 base from V and 4 bases from J, with 5 bases between. Per germline, CDR1 MNHEY and CDR2 SMNVEV (reference sequence). This CDR3 reads CASSLYSYNEQFF. CDR3 coding DNA: TGTGCCAGCAGTTTATACTCGTACAATGAGCAGTTCTTC.

The chain is built from TRBV5-1 and TRBJ2-7; TRBD1 aligns across 9 bases. The CDR3 spans 13 residues. The germline CDR1 and CDR2 sequences are SGHRS and YFSETQ. The ends lost 6 bases at V and 3 bases at J; junction bases unmatched: 4. The CDR3 DNA reads TGCGCCAGCAATAGACAGGGGGGCTACGAGCAGTACTTC. Its translation: CASNRQGGYEQYF.

This chain joins TRBV28 and TRBJ2-7; the D gene is possibly TRBD2 (7 bases). The V end lost 8 bases, the J end lost 7 bases, and 18 bases lay between the germline ends. Germline-derived CDR1 and CDR2 are MDHEN and SYDVKM. The CDR3 covers 13 residues. The CDR3 bases are TGTGCCAGCGCCCGGGGAGGGGGGGGAGAGCAGTACTTC. This sequence encodes CASARGGGGEQYF.

The chain couples TRBV29-1 to TRBJ2-1; 11 bases agree with TRBD2. Looked up from germline, CDR1 is SQVTM and CDR2 is ANQGSEA. With V trimmed by 2 bases and J by 5 bases, 8 bases remained unmatched. CDR3 length: 16 amino acids. CDR3 DNA: TGCAGCGTTGAACCAGAGACTAGCGGGACTAACAATGAGCAGTTCTTC. As protein: CSVEPETSGTNNEQFF.

This chain links TRBV28 with TRBJ2-1, with TRBD2 matching 8 bases. Germline lookup yields CDR1 MDHEN and CDR2 SYDVKM. J lost 6 bases, V lost 6 bases, and 10 bases had no gene match. The CDR3 totals 15 residues. DNA for the CDR3: TGTGCCAGCAGCCCCCAAGGGACTAGAGGCAATGAGCAGTTCTTC. It encodes CASSPQGTRGNEQFF.

The CDR3: CATRGDRGSYEQYF. CDR3 DNA: TGTGCCACCCGGGGAGATCGTGGGTCCTACGAGCAGTACTTC. The chain uses TRBV10-3 and TRBJ2-7, with D perhaps matching TRBD2 (5 bases). Germline CDR1 reads ENHRY; CDR2 reads SYGVKD. This CDR3 has 14 amino acids. V was shortened by 10 bases and J by 1 base, with 17 bases between the two germline ends.

J is TRBJ2-3 and V is TRBV6-1, with a possible D match to TRBD1 (6 bases). The germline gives CDR1 MNHNS, CDR2 SASEGT. Trimming removed 0 bases from V and 5 bases from J, with 12 bases in between. This CDR3 is 15 amino acids long. CDR3 in amino acids: CASSEAGALRDTQYF. In nucleotides, the CDR3 is TGTGCCAGCAGTGAAGCGGGGGCGCTGCGAGATACGCAGTATTTT.

This clone was seen only once. V and J are TRBV6-2 or TRBV6-3 and TRBJ1-1; D is undetermined. The CDR3 extends over 13 amino acids. The germline V and J ends were trimmed by 5 bases and 5 bases, with 12 bases remaining between them. Germline lookup yields CDR1 MNHEY and CDR2 SVGEGT. CDR3 bases: TGTGCCAGCAGTACGGGTGTCTGGACTGAAGCTTTCTTT. This sequence encodes CASSTGVWTEAFF.

The V call is TRBV6-5, the J call TRBJ2-1, with 14 bases fitting TRBD2. The CDR3 is 15 residues long. Per germline, CDR1 MNHEY and CDR2 SVGAGI. The V and J ends lost 6 bases and 10 bases, in that order; junction bases with no gene match: 8. The CDR3, as DNA: TGTGCCAGCAGCCCGGGACTAGCGGGAGCTCACGAGCAGTTCTTC. Amino acid sequence: CASSPGLAGAHEQFF.

The rearrangement links TRBV19 to TRBJ2-1; D possibly corresponds to TRBD2 (9 bases). The CDR3 has 23 amino acids. Per germline, CDR1 LNHDA and CDR2 SQIVND (reference sequence). With 1 base removed from V and 5 bases from J, the gap between germline ends came to 36 bases. The CDR3 sequence: CASSIGAGGGISGSYDRDNEQFF. The CDR3 DNA reads TGTGCCAGTAGTATAGGGGCAGGGGGCGGGATTAGCGGGAGTTATGACCGGGACAATGAGCAGTTCTTC.

This chain connects TRBV5-1 to TRBJ2-7; 11 bases map to TRBD2. CDR1 SGHRS and CDR2 YFSETQ come from the germline V gene. The length of the CDR3 is 15 residues. V trimming: 3 bases; J trimming: 2 bases; junction bases outside the gene matches: 4. This CDR3 is CASSSGLAGTYEQYF. The CDR3 DNA is TGCGCCAGCAGCTCCGGACTAGCGGGTACCTACGAGCAGTACTTC.

In this sample, this clone turned up a few times. V is TRBV9 and J is TRBJ2-7, with D unresolved. Germline-derived CDR1 and CDR2 are SGDLS and YYNGEE. The CDR3 runs 13 residues. V shed 0 bases and J shed 2 bases, with 6 bases lying between them. CDR3 loop: CASSVGEPYEQYF. The CDR3 coding sequence is TGTGCCAGCAGCGTAGGCGAGCCCTACGAGCAGTACTTC.

This rearrangement joins TRBV19 to TRBJ2-5; D might be TRBD2 (6 bases). Trimming took off 1 base at V and 4 bases at J, with 10 bases between the two ends. Germline V CDR1 and CDR2: LNHDA, SQIVND (reference sequence). CDR3 length: 14 amino acids. In nucleotides, the CDR3 is TGTGCCAGTAGTATAGGACTAGGACCAGAGACCCAGTACTTC. This encodes CASSIGLGPETQYF. The full variable domain, rest sourced from reference TRBV19 and TRBJ2-5, is DGGITQSPKYLFRKEGQNVTLSCEQNLNHDAMYWYRQDPGQGLRLIYYSQIVNDFQKGDIAEGYSVSREKKESFPLTVTSAQKNPTAFYLCASSIGLGPETQYFGPGTRLLVL.

The CDR3 loop reads CASSQQGAHLTQYF. CDR3 bases: TGTGCCAGCAGCCAACAGGGGGCGCACCTGACCCAGTACTTC. This chain links TRBV3-1 (or the pseudogene TRBV3-2) with TRBJ2-5; the match to TRBD1 covers 8 bases. The trim removed 2 bases at V and 7 bases at J, leaving 6 bases unmatched. The germline CDR1 and CDR2 sequences are LGHDT and YNNKEL (reference sequence). The length of the CDR3 is 14 residues.

The chain carries TRBV19 and TRBJ1-2; no reliable D call. CDR1 and CDR2 from the germline V gene are LNHDA and SQIVND (reference sequence). The CDR3 spans 13 residues. Between the trimmed V and J ends, which lost 6 bases and 1 base, there was a span of 9 bases. The DNA for the CDR3 is TGTGCCAGTAGGGTGACAAGTAACTATGGCTACACCTTC. It translates to CASRVTSNYGYTF.

The V and J genes are TRBV19 and TRBJ2-6, with D unclear. CDR3 length: 16 residues. Trimming pared 3 bases from V and 2 bases from J, leaving 11 bases between. Per the germline V gene, CDR1 is LNHDA and CDR2 is SQIVND (reference sequence). The CDR3 sequence is CASSMGRLTGANVLTF. The DNA for the CDR3 is TGTGCCAGTAGTATGGGCAGGTTAACTGGGGCCAACGTCCTGACTTTC.